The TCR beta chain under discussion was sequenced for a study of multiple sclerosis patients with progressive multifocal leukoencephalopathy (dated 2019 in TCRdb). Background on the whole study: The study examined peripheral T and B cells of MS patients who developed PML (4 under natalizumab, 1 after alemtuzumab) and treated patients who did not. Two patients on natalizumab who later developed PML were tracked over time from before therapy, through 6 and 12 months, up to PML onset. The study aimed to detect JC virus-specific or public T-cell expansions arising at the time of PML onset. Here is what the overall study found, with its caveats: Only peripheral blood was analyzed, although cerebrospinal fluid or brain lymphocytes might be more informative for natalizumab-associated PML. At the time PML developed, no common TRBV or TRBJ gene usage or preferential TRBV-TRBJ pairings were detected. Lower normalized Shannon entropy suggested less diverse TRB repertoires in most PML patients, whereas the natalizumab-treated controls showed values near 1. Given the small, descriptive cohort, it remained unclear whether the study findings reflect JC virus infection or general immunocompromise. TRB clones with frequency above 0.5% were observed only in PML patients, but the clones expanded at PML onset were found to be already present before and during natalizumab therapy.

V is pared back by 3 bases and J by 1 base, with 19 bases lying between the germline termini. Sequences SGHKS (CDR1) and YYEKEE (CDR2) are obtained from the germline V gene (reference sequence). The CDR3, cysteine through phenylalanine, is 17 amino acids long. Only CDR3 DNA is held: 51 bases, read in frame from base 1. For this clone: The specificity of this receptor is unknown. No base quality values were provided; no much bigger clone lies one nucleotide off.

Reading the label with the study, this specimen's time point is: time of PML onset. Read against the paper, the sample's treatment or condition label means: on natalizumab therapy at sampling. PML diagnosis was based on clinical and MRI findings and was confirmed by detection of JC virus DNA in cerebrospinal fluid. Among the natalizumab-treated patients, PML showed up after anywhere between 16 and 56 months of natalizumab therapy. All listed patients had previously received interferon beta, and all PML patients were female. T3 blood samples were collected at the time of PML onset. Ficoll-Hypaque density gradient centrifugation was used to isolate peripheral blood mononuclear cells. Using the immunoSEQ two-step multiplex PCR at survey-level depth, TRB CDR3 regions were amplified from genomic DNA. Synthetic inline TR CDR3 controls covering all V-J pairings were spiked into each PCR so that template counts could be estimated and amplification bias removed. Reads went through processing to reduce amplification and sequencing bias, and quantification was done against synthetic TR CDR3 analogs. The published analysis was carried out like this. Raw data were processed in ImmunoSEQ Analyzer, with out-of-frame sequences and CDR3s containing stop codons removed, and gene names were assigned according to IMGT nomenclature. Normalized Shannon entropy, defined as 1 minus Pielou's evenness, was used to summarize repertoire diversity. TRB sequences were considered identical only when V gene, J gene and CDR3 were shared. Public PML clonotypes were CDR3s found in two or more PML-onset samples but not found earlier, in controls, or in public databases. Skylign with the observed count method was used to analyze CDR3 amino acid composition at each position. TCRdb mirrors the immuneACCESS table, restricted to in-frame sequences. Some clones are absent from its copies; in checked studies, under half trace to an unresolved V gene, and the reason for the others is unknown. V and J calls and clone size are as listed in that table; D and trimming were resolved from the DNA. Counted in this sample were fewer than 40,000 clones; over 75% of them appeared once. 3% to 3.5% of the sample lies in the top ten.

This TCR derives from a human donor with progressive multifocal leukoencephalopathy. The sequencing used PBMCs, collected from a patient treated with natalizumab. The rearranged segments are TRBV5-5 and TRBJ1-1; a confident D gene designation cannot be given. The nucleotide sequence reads TGTGCCAGCAGCTCTGATGTACTAACTCGTTCGAACACTGAAGCTTTCTTT. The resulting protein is CASSSDVLTRSNTEAFF.